This T cell receptor beta chain was identified during a study of blood T cells in healthy people across ages. Study-level information: Template switching captured about one barcoded beta molecule per two T cells. Study-level points and caveats: Greater diversity and more naive CD4+ cells were seen in long-lived donors than in aged donors. Unknown donor CMV status possibly confounded expanded clonotype changes.

Every participating donor contributed approximately 10 milliliters of peripheral blood through a draw. A note on this clonotype: Its specificity is unknown.

Using a J-beta primer mix together with a sample-barcoded 5' primer, a second PCR was run for about 6 to 11 cycles. One entry per CDR3 protein, called by TCRdb with MiXCR from the 5' RACE reads. Among 1.5 million or so distinct CDR3 sequences listed, approximately 39% were seen once. Sequencing input: blood. This receptor was identified in a woman aged 18-29 years in good health.

The DNA for the CDR3 is TGCGCCAGCAGCACCAGGGGGGGAAACACTGAAGCTTTCTTT. Protein sequence: CASSTRGGNTEAFF. This sequence joins TRBV5-1 and TRBJ1-1; 7 nucleotides match TRBD1. Per the germline V gene, CDR1 is SGHRS and CDR2 is YFSETQ. V lost 4 bases to trimming and J lost 2 bases; unmatched junction nucleotides: 5. The CDR3 sequence is 14 residues long.